This T cell receptor beta chain is from a study of T cell repertoires in cytomegalovirus infection. Study details: Use of recently identified HLA-C-restricted and well-studied HLA-B-restricted CMV epitopes was part of the study. An indication of both CMV infection and matching HLA type came from public TCR beta signatures.

In TCRdb, the reads were re-called with MiXCR into one record per CDR3 protein. The sample carries about 830,000 distinct CDR3 sequences, around a third recorded once. The CDR3 is 15 residues long. Trimming cost V 5 bases and J 7 bases; bases outside gene matches: 9. Per the germline V gene, CDR1 is MNHEY and CDR2 is SMNVEV (reference sequence). There are a few counts of this clonotype. Its specificity is not known. The source of this sequence is a human donor in good health (CMV status not recorded). Some clones in this sample may be carry-over from other donors' samples. The chain links TRBV27 to TRBJ2-3, with 10 bases matching TRBD2. The sample here was cultured CD8+ T cells from PBMCs, taken from culture after CMV antigen stimulation. This chain's CDR3 is CASSRSGGADNTQYF. As DNA, the CDR3 is TGTGCCAGCAGTAGGAGCGGGGGGGCCGACAATACGCAGTATTTT.